This entry is about one T cell receptor beta chain. What it binds is unknown. The study ran its PCR with 60 Vbeta and 13 Jbeta primers. Libraries were prepared by immunoSEQ multiplex PCR; TCRdb keeps only in-frame clonotypes and omits some of them. The sample includes 150,000 to 200,000 clones, about 62% of them seen just once. The record originates from a study of cytomegalovirus exposure and HLA in healthy donors. Study-level findings and limits: Association with HLA alleles at 0.05 false discovery rate was found for roughly 17,000 TCR beta sequences in a later analysis. Near-uniform donor sequencing depth was presumed by presence/absence analyses. It was only CMV serostatus that was available as immune exposure information.

Germline CDR1 SGHNT, CDR2 YYREEE (reference sequence). The trim removed 4 bases at V and 5 bases at J, leaving 18 bases unmatched. The CDR3 is made up of 18 amino acids. The study sampled nominally healthy donors, though unrecorded immune exposures were likely. The chain is built from TRBV5-4 and TRBJ2-5; 9 nucleotides agree with TRBD1. The sequenced sample consisted of PBMCs. The receptor's source is a man in his forties in good health and CMV-seronegative. The CDR3 nucleotides are TGTGCCAGCAGCCCCGACACCCGACAGGGGGTTTCGGGGGAGACCCAGTACTTC. Translation gives CASSPDTRQGVSGETQYF.